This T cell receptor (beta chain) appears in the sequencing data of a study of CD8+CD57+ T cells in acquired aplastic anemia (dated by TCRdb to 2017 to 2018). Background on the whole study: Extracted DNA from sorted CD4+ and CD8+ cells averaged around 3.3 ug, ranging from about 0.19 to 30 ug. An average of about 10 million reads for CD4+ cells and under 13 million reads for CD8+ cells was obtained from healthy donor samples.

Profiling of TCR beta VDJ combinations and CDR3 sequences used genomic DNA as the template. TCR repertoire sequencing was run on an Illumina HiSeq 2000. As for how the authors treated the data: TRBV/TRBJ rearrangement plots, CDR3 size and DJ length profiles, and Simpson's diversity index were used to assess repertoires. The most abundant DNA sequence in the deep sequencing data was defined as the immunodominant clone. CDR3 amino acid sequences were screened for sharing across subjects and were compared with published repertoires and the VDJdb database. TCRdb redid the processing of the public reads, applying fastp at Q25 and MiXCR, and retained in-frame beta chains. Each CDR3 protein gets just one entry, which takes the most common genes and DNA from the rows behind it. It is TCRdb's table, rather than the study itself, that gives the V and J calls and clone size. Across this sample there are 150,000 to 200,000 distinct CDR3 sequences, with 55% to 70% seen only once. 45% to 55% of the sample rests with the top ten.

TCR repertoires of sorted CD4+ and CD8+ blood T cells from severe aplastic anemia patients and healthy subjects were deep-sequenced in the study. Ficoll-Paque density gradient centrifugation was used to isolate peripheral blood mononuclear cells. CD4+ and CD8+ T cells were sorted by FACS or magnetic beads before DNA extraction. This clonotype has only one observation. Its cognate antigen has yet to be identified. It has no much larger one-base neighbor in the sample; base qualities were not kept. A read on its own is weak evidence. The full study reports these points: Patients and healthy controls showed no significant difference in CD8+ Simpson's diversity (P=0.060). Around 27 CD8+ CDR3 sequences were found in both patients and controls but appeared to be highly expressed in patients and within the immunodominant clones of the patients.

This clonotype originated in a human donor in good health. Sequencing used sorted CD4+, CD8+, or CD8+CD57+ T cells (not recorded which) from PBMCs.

The base sequence is TGCAGCGCTTACAGGGGGGCGACCACTGAAGCTTTCTTT. The encoded protein is CSAYRGATTEAFF. Rearrangement joined TRBV29-1 to TRBJ1-1; 8 bases in the junction line up with TRBD1. The CDR3 has 13 amino acids, counting the end cysteine and phenylalanine. The kept DNA is CDR3 alone, 39 bases in frame from the first base. The germline V gene yields SQVTM for CDR1 and ANQGSEA for CDR2. Germline trimming: 7 bases from V, 4 bases from J; junction bases outside gene matches: 8. This CDR3, with the reference TRBV29-1 and TRBJ1-1 proteins standing in past its ends, gives the full variable domain SAVISQKPSRDICQRGTSLTIQCQVDSQVTMMFWYRQQPGQSLTLIATANQGSEATYESGFVIDKFPISRPNLTFSTLTVSNMSPEDSSIYLCSAYRGATTEAFFGQGTRLTVV.